Reported below is one TCR beta chain. The data derive from a study of blood T cell repertoires in COVID-19. TCRdb's table, derived via immunoSEQ multiplex PCR, lists solely in-frame clones and lacks some. The table includes fewer than 300,000 clones, around 87% detected once. The V gene's germline CDR1 is SGHTA and CDR2 FQGNSA. Unmatched junction bases numbered 7, after V lost 1 base and J lost 8 bases. The CDR3 sequence is 15 residues long. V is TRBV7-2 and J is TRBJ2-1; 8 nucleotides agree with TRBD2. This clonotype was obtained from a woman aged 45-59 years with acute or convalescent COVID-19. Sequencing was carried out using peripheral blood. CDR3 DNA sequence: TGTGCCAGCAGCTTAGTGAGCGGGAGCGTCGATGAGCAGTTCTTC. Its protein product is CASSLVSGSVDEQFF.